A single sample gave rise to the 15 T cell receptor beta chains below, sequenced in a study. TCRdb independently ran MiXCR on the 5' RACE reads; one entry per CDR3 protein. This table has over 50,000 distinct CDR3 sequences, almost 25% appearing once. The sequencing sample was made of tumor-infiltrating naive CD4+ T cells sorted from the breast tumor. Subset indicated: naive CD4+ T cells, CD4+CD45RA+CD25-. Receptors were obtained from a female donor with breast cancer.

This clonotype has only a few counts. V is TRBV5-1 and J is TRBJ1-1; a weak D match, TRBD1 (6 bases). CDR3 length: 14 amino acids. Germline CDR1 is SGHRS and CDR2 is YFSETQ. Trimming took off 4 bases at V and 4 bases at J, with 14 bases between the two ends. The CDR3 protein is CASSKQGGGTEAFF. The DNA for the CDR3 is TGCGCCAGCAGCAAACAGGGTGGGGGCACTGAAGCTTTCTTT.

This sequence joins TRBV3-1 and TRBJ2-5, with TRBD1 matching over 10 bases. Looked up from germline, CDR1 is LGHDT and CDR2 is YNNKEL (reference sequence). The CDR3 extends over 16 amino acids. The J segment lost 2 bases and the V segment lost 3 bases, leaving 6 bases of the junction unmatched. DNA of the CDR3: TGTGCCAGCAGCCATGCTCGGACAGGGGGGCAAGAGACCCAGTACTTC. This gives the protein CASSHARTGGQETQYF.

This clonotype was picked up a small number of times. This chain joins TRBV5-1 and TRBJ2-1; no reliable D call. The germline V gene encodes CDR1 SGHRS and CDR2 YFSETQ. CDR3 length: 15 amino acids. The germline V and J ends were trimmed by 0 bases and 1 base, with 8 bases remaining between them. This CDR3 reads CASSLASESYNEQFF. The DNA of the CDR3 is TGCGCCAGCAGCTTGGCGTCAGAATCCTACAATGAGCAGTTCTTC.

This clonotype occurred a few times. The chain links TRBV28 to TRBJ2-7; D gene uncertain. This CDR3 spans 13 amino acids. Germline assignment: CDR1 MDHEN and CDR2 SYDVKM. Between the trimmed V and J ends, which lost 5 bases and 0 bases, there was a span of 8 bases. DNA for the CDR3: TGTGCCAGCAGTGAGGACGGCTCCTACGAGCAGTACTTC. Translated, it gives CASSEDGSYEQYF. Using reference TRBV28 and TRBJ2-7 for the parts outside the CDR3, the full variable domain is DVKVTQSSRYLVKRTGEKVFLECVQDMDHENMFWYRQDPGLGLRLIYFSYDVKMKEKGDIPEGYSVSREKKERFSLILESASTNQTSMYLCASSEDGSYEQYFGPGTRLTVT.

This clonotype was counted at least ten times. The chain couples TRBV5-1 to TRBJ1-2; D is uncertain. CDR3 length equals 14 residues. Trimming shortened V by 0 bases and J by 4 bases, and 10 bases separated the two germline ends. The germline CDR1 and CDR2 sequences are SGHRS and YFSETQ. CDR3 bases: TGCGCCAGCAGCTTGGACGGGGTTGGCTATGGCTACACCTTC. This gives the protein CASSLDGVGYGYTF.

The chain recombines TRBV11-2 with TRBJ2-5, with D perhaps assigned TRBD1 or TRBD2 (5 bases each). V dropped 2 bases and J dropped 5 bases, with 9 bases sitting between them. Germline V lookup: CDR1 SGHAT, CDR2 FQNNGV. This CDR3 has 13 residues. The CDR3 here is CASSLWGGETQYF. CDR3 DNA sequence: TGTGCCAGCAGCTTATGGGGCGGGGAGACCCAGTACTTC.

In its sample, this clonotype was seen many times. This chain uses TRBV29-1 with TRBJ2-3, with TRBD2 matching 7 bases. CDR1 and CDR2 (germline): SQVTM, ANQGSEA. The CDR3 contains 12 residues. CDR3 sequence: CSDSGSTDTQYF. In DNA form, the CDR3 reads TGCAGTGATAGCGGGAGCACAGATACGCAGTATTTT.

This clonotype was counted a few times. The chain combines TRBV7-2 with TRBJ2-2; D is tentatively TRBD1 or TRBD2 (6 bases each). The CDR3 totals 15 residues. Germline loops: CDR1 SGHTA, CDR2 FQGNSA. V shed 4 bases and J shed 5 bases, with 14 bases lying between them. The chain's CDR3 is CASSWGQGRTGELFF. CDR3 DNA sequence: TGTGCCAGCAGCTGGGGGCAGGGGAGGACCGGGGAGCTGTTTTTT.

This clonotype ranks as medium-sized. The rearrangement uses TRBV7-2 and TRBJ1-2; D is uncertain. This CDR3 region has 12 residues. The ends were cut back, 1 base at V and 8 bases at J, with 8 bases in the middle. The germline CDR1 and CDR2 sequences are SGHTA and FQGNSA. CDR3 DNA: TGTGCCAGCAGCTTAGAACGTAGCGGCTACACCTTC. Protein product: CASSLERSGYTF.

The V gene is TRBV4-1, the J gene TRBJ1-1; tentatively, D is TRBD1 (5 bases). Germline V gives CDR1 MGHRA, CDR2 YSYEKL. With 0 bases removed from V and 4 bases from J, the gap between germline ends came to 9 bases. The CDR3 contains 14 residues. DNA of the CDR3: TGCGCCAGCAGCCAAGATTGGGGACCCACTGAAGCTTTCTTT. Translating it yields CASSQDWGPTEAFF.

The J gene is TRBJ1-6, the V gene TRBV5-1; D not certain. This CDR3 comprises 14 residues. Per germline, CDR1 SGHRS and CDR2 YFSETQ. The V and J ends lost 0 bases and 8 bases respectively, with 9 bases between them. CDR3 in DNA: TGCGCCAGCAGCTTGGAGACCTGGGATTCACCCCTCCACTTT. Translated, it gives CASSLETWDSPLHF.

A few counts support this clonotype. The rearrangement joins TRBV24-1 to TRBJ2-3; D possibly corresponds to TRBD1 (6 bases). V dropped 4 bases and J dropped 4 bases, with 11 bases sitting between them. From germline, CDR1 is KGHDR and CDR2 SFDVKD. CDR3 length: 14 amino acids. CDR3 loop: CATSERQVPDTQYF. The CDR3, as DNA: TGTGCCACCAGTGAACGACAGGTCCCAGATACGCAGTATTTT.

This clonotype has more than one count but fewer than ten. The chain carries TRBV4-1 and TRBJ2-1; 8 nucleotides agree with TRBD2. This CDR3 is built from 16 residues. Germline CDR1 reads MGHRA; CDR2 reads YSYEKL. Germline trimming cut 3 bases from V and 6 bases from J; bases unmatched to any gene: 10. For the CDR3, the DNA is TGCGCCAGCAGCCATTATACCGGGACTAGACTCAATGAGCAGTTCTTC. As protein: CASSHYTGTRLNEQFF.

This clonotype was observed a handful of times. The chain has TRBV28 and TRBJ1-1; 10 nucleotides agree with TRBD1. The CDR3 runs 15 residues. V lost 5 bases and J lost 1; bases outside the gene matches: 4. The germline gives CDR1 MDHEN, CDR2 SYDVKM. In DNA form, the CDR3 reads TGTGCCAGCAGTGACAGGGGGCTTAGGAACACTGAAGCTTTCTTT. This encodes CASSDRGLRNTEAFF.

Concerning this clonotype: Since no conserved phenylalanine or tryptophan closes the CDR3, a read error is the likely cause. This chain uses TRBV9 with TRBJ2-3; the match to TRBD1 covers 8 bases. There are 16 residues in the CDR3. Germline CDR1 SGDLS, CDR2 YYNGEE. J gave up 1 base and V 3 bases, and 7 bases lay outside the gene matches. This chain's CDR3 is CASSAHQGQGTDTQYC. Written as DNA, the CDR3 is TGTGCCAGCAGCGCCCATCAGGGACAGGGCACAGATACGCAGTATTGT.